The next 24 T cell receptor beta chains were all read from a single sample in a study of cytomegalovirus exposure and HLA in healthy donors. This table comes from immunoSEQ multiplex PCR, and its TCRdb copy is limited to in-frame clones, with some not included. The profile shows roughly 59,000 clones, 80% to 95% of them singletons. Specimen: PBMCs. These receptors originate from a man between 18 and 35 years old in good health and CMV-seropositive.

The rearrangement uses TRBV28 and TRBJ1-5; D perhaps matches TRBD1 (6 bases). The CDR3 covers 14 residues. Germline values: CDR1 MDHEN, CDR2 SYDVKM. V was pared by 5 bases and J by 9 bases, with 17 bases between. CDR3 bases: TGTGCCAGCAGTCTTGGGGGGGGCTCAAGGCCCCAGCATTTT. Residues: CASSLGGGSRPQHF.

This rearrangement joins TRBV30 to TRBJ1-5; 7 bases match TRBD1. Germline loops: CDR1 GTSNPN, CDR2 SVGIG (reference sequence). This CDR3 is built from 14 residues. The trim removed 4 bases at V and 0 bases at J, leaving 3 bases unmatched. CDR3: CAWMGQSSNQPQHF. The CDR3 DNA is TGTGCCTGGATGGGACAGTCTAGCAATCAGCCCCAGCATTTT.

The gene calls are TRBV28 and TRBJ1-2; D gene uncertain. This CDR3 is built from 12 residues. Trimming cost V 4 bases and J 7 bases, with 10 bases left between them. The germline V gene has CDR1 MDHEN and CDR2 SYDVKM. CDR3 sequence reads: CASSWAIGGYTF. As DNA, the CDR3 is TGTGCCAGCAGTTGGGCAATTGGTGGCTACACCTTC.

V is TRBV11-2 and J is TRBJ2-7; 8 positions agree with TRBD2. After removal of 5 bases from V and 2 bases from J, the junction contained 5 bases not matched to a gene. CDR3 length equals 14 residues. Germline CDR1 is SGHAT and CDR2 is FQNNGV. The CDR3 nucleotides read TGTGCCAGCAGCGCACTTAGCGGGACCTACGAGCAGTACTTC. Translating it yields CASSALSGTYEQYF.

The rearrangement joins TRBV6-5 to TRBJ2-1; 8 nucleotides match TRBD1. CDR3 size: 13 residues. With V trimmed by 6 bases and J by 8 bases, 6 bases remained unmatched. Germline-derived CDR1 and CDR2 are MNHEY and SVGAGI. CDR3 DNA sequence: TGTGCCAGCAGAACGGACAGGGCCCATGAGCAGTTCTTC. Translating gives CASRTDRAHEQFF.

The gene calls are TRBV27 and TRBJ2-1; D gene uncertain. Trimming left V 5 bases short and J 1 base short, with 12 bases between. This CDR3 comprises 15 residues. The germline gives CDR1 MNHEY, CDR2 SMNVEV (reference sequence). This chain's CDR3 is CASSPTFGSYNEQFF. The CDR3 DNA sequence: TGTGCCAGCAGTCCCACTTTCGGTTCCTACAATGAGCAGTTCTTC.

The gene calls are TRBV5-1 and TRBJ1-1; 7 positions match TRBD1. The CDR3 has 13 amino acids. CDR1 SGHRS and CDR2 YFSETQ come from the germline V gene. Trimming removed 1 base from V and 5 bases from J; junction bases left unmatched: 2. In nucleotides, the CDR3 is TGCGCCAGCAGCTTGACCAGGGGGACTGAAGCTTTCTTT. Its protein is CASSLTRGTEAFF.

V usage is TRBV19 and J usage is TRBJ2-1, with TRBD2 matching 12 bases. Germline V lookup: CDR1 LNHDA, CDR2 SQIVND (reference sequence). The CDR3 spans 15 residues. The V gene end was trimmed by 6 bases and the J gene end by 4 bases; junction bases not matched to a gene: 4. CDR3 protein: CASSRLAGEYNEQFF. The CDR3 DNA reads TGTGCCAGTAGCCGACTAGCGGGAGAGTACAATGAGCAGTTCTTC.

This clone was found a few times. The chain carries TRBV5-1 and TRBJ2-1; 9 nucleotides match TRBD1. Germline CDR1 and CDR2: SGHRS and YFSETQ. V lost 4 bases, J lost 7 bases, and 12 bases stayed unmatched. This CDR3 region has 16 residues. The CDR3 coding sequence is TGCGCCAGCAGCCACACCGGGACAGGGACTAAGAATGAGCAGTTCTTC. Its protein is CASSHTGTGTKNEQFF.

The CDR3 loop reads CAWSRQTGDTGELFF. The CDR3 region has the DNA TGTGCCTGGAGTCGACAGACTGGGGACACCGGGGAGCTGTTTTTT. The chain is built from TRBV30 and TRBJ2-2; TRBD1 might be the D (5 bases). The CDR3 loop spans 15 amino acids. The V end lost 2 bases, the J end lost 3 bases, and 13 bases lay between the germline ends. CDR1 is GTSNPN and CDR2 is SVGIG in the germline V gene (reference sequence).

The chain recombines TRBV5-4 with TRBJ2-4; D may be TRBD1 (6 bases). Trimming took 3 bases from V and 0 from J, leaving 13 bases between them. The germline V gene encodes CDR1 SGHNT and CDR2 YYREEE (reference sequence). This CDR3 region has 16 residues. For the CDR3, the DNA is TGTGCCAGCAGCTCCGACAGGCCTTCAGCCAAAAACATTCAGTACTTC. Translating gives CASSSDRPSAKNIQYF.

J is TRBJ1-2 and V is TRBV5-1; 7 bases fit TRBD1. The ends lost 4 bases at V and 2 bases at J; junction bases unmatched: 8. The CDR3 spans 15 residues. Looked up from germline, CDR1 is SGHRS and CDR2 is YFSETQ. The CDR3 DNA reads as TGCGCCAGCAGCCTCAGACAGGGTTACAACTATGGCTACACCTTC. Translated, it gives CASSLRQGYNYGYTF.

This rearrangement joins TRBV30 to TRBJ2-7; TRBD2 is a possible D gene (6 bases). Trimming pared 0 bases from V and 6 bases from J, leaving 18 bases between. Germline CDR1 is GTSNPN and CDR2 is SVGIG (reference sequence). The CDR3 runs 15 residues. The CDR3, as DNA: TGTGCCTGGAGTGTGTCAGGGTTTGGGAGGACCGAGCAGTACTTC. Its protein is CAWSVSGFGRTEQYF. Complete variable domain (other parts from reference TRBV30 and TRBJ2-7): SQTIHQWPATLVQPVGSPLSLECTVEGTSNPNLYWYRQAAGRGLQLLFYSVGIGQISSEVPQNLSASRPQDRQFILSSKKLLLSDSGFYLCAWSVSGFGRTEQYFGPGTRLTVT.

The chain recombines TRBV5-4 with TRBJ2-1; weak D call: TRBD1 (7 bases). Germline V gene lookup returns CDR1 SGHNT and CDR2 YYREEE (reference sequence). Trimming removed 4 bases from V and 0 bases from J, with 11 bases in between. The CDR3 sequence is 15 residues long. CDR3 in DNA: TGTGCCAGCAGCCAGGGGGGAGGCTCCTACAATGAGCAGTTCTTC. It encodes CASSQGGGSYNEQFF.

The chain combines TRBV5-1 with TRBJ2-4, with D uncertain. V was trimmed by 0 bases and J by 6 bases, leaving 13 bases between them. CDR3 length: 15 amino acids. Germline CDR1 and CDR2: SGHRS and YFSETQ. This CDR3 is CASSLEQRALNIQYF. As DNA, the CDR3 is TGCGCCAGCAGCTTGGAACAGAGAGCTTTAAACATTCAGTACTTC.

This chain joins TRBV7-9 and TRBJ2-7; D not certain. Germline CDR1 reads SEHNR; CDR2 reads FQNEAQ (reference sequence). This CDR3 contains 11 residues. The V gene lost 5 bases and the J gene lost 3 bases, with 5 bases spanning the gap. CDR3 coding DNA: TGTGCCAGCAGCCCACTCTACGAGCAGTACTTC. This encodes CASSPLYEQYF.

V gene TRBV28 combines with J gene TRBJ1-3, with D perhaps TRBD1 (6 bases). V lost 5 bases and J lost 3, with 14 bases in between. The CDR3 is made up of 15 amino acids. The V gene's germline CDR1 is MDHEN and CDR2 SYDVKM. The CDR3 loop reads CASSPYRAGGNTIYF. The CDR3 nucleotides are TGTGCCAGCAGTCCCTACAGGGCTGGTGGAAACACCATATATTTT.

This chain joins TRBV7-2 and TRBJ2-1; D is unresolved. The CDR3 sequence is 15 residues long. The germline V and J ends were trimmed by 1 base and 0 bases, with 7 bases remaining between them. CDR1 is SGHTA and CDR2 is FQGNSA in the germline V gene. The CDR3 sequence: CASSLDASSYNEQFF. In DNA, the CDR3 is TGTGCCAGCAGCTTAGATGCTAGCTCCTACAATGAGCAGTTCTTC.

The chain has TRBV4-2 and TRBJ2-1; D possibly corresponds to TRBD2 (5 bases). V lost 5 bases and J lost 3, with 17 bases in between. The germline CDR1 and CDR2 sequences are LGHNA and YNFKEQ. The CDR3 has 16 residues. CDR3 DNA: TGTGCCAGCAGCAGCCATTTGGGAGTAGGCTACAATGAGCAGTTCTTC. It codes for CASSSHLGVGYNEQFF.

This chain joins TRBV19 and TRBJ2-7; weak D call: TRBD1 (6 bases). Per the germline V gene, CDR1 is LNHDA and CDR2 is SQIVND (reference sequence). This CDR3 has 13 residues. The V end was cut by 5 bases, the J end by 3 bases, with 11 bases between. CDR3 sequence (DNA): TGTGCCAGTAGTTTCACGGACAGCTACGAGCAGTACTTC. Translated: CASSFTDSYEQYF.

CDR3 region: CASSEWTGLAGYNEQFF. For the CDR3, the DNA is TGCGCCAGCAGTGAGTGGACGGGACTAGCGGGGTACAATGAGCAGTTCTTC. The genes are TRBV10-1 and TRBJ2-1, with TRBD2 identical over 13 bases. CDR1 and CDR2 (germline): WNHNN, SYGVQD (reference sequence). The CDR3 has 17 amino acids. V was clipped by 1 base and J by 4 bases; unmatched bases: 4.

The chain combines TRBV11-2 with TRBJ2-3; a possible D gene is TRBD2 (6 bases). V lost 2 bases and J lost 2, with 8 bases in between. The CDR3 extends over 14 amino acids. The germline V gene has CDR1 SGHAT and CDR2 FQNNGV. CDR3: CASSLRDFTDTQYF. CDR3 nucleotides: TGTGCCAGCAGCTTACGGGACTTCACAGATACGCAGTATTTT.

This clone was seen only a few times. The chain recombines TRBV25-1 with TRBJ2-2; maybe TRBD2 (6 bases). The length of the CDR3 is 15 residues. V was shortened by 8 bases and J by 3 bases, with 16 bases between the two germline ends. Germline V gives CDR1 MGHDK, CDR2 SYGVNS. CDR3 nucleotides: TGTGCCAGCCTGGGGTGGGGAGGCGACACCGGGGAGCTGTTTTTT. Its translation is CASLGWGGDTGELFF.

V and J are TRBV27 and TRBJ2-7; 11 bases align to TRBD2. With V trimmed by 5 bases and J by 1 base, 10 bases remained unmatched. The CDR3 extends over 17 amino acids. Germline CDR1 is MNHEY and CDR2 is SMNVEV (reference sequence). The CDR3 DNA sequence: TGTGCCAGCAGTACTACTGGTAGCGGGAGGGGGTCCTACGAGCAGTACTTC. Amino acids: CASSTTGSGRGSYEQYF.